These 32 T cell receptor beta chains originate from one sample sequenced in a study of blood T cell repertoires in COVID-19. Method: immunoSEQ multiplex PCR; TCRdb's copy keeps in-frame clones and lacks some. The sample consists of roughly 190,000 clones, about four fifths of them appearing once. Sequencing used PBMCs or T cells enriched from blood (not recorded which). The receptors were gathered from a man aged 40-49 years who had recovered from COVID-19.

The V and J genes are TRBV4-2 and TRBJ2-2; TRBD1 aligns across 8 bases. Germline V gene lookup returns CDR1 LGHNA and CDR2 YNFKEQ. V gave up 4 bases and J gave up 3 bases; unmatched junction bases: 4. The CDR3 spans 15 residues. The CDR3 sequence is CASSRGQGDTGELFF. The CDR3 DNA reads as TGTGCCAGCAGCCGCGGACAGGGAGACACCGGGGAGCTGTTTTTT.

The V call is TRBV27, the J call TRBJ1-6; TRBD1 aligns across 7 bases. V shed 1 base, J shed 7 bases, and the junction held 13 bases outside the gene matches. The CDR3 is 18 amino acids. Germline V CDR1 and CDR2: MNHEY, SMNVEV (reference sequence). CDR3 amino acids: CASSLFAVSGGSNSPLHF. The CDR3 bases are TGTGCCAGCAGTTTATTTGCCGTCTCAGGGGGATCGAATTCACCCCTCCACTTT.

The chain links TRBV7-6 to TRBJ2-1; 10 bases are a match to TRBD2. The V and J ends lost 2 bases and 3 bases, in that order; junction bases with no gene match: 7. Per germline, CDR1 SGHVS and CDR2 FNYEAQ. The CDR3 loop spans 17 amino acids. CDR3 amino acids: CASSLRSGRELYNEQFF. CDR3 coding DNA: TGTGCCAGCAGCTTAAGAAGCGGGAGGGAGCTCTACAATGAGCAGTTCTTC.

This clone was found a few times. The rearrangement links TRBV19 to TRBJ1-4, with no clear D. CDR3 length: 13 residues. V shed 5 bases and J shed 8 bases, with 12 bases lying between them. Germline CDR1 reads LNHDA; CDR2 reads SQIVND (reference sequence). DNA of the CDR3: TGTGCCAGTAGTGGGCCCCATTGGGAAAAACTGTTTTTT. Residues: CASSGPHWEKLFF.

This clone was found once. The chain couples TRBV5-4 to TRBJ2-5; 8 nucleotides align to TRBD2. CDR1 is SGHNT and CDR2 is YYREEE in the germline V gene (reference sequence). This CDR3 is 17 amino acids long. The J segment lost 1 base and the V segment lost 1 base, leaving 9 bases of the junction unmatched. CDR3 sequence (DNA): TGTGCCAGCAGCTTGTCGGGGGGGCAGCTAGGCCAAGAGACCCAGTACTTC. This gives the protein CASSLSGGQLGQETQYF.

This sequence joins TRBV2 and TRBJ2-1; 7 bases map to TRBD2. The trim removed 6 bases at V and 15 bases at J, leaving 11 bases unmatched. The germline CDR1 and CDR2 sequences are SNHLY and FYNNEI. The CDR3 has 12 residues. The CDR3 DNA sequence: TGTGCCAGCAGCGCCTCGGGACTACCGCCGTTCTTC. Its translation: CASSASGLPPFF.

The chain couples TRBV2 to TRBJ2-7; D possibly corresponds to TRBD2 (6 bases). The CDR3 totals 13 residues. CDR1 and CDR2 from the germline V gene are SNHLY and FYNNEI. The V end lost 7 bases, the J end lost 7 bases, and 17 bases lay between the germline ends. Written as DNA, the CDR3 is TGTGCCAGCAAATATCTCGGGAGTGGGGAGCAGTACGTC. Translated: CASKYLGSGEQYV.

The chain combines TRBV7-9 with TRBJ2-1; TRBD2 matches 9 bases. The CDR3 totals 18 residues. Germline V gene lookup returns CDR1 SEHNR and CDR2 FQNEAQ (reference sequence). V was pared by 5 bases and J by 9 bases, with 20 bases of the junction left unmatched. CDR3 region: CASSPSGGGRALAGEQFF. The CDR3 nucleotides read TGTGCCAGCAGCCCGTCGGGAGGCGGGAGGGCCCTAGCGGGTGAGCAGTTCTTC.

V and J are TRBV18 and TRBJ1-2; D gene unclear. The germline V and J ends were trimmed by 3 bases and 2 bases, with 13 bases remaining between them. The germline CDR1 and CDR2 sequences are KGHSH and LQKENI. This CDR3 comprises 15 residues. Here the CDR3 reads CASSPASAQNYGYTF. In DNA form, the CDR3 reads TGTGCCAGCTCACCGGCGTCGGCACAGAACTATGGCTACACCTTC.

The chain combines TRBV28 with TRBJ1-6; 10 bases match TRBD1. The V and J ends lost 7 bases and 9 bases, in that order; junction bases with no gene match: 6. The CDR3 totals 14 residues. CDR1 is MDHEN and CDR2 is SYDVKM in the germline V gene. CDR3 sequence (DNA): TGTGCCAGCACCCCCGGGACAGGGGCTTCACCCCTCCACTTT. Translated: CASTPGTGASPLHF.

The chain joins TRBV7-2 to TRBJ2-2; tentatively, D is TRBD1 (5 bases). The length of the CDR3 is 15 residues. CDR1 and CDR2 (germline): SGHTA, FQGNSA. V lost 7 bases and J 2 bases, leaving 14 bases between the germline ends. CDR3 nucleotide sequence: TGTGCCAGCACCAGACAGACACAAAACACCGGGGAGCTGTTTTTT. As protein: CASTRQTQNTGELFF.

The chain joins TRBV10-3 to TRBJ1-1; D is unresolved. V lost 0 bases and J lost 5, with 13 bases in between. Germline CDR1 is ENHRY and CDR2 is SYGVKD. This CDR3 region has 15 residues. The CDR3, as DNA: TGTGCCATCAGTGAGTCGATAGGAGATGGGACTGAAGCTTTCTTT. Translated, it gives CAISESIGDGTEAFF.

V usage is TRBV3-1 (or the pseudogene TRBV3-2) and J usage is TRBJ1-2, with D unclear. CDR1 LGHDT and CDR2 YNNKEL come from the germline V gene (reference sequence). CDR3 length equals 14 residues. Deletions cut 0 bases from V and 7 bases from J, with 12 bases between. CDR3 sequence reads: CASSQELRTGGYTF. CDR3 DNA: TGTGCCAGCAGCCAAGAATTAAGAACTGGTGGCTACACCTTC.

The genes are TRBV12-3 or TRBV12-4 and TRBJ1-6, with D hard to call. V was shortened by 5 bases and J by 5 bases, with 4 bases between the two germline ends. CDR3 length: 12 residues. Here the CDR3 reads CASSTDNSPLHF. CDR3 nucleotides: TGTGCCAGCAGTACAGATAATTCACCCCTCCACTTT.

The chain couples TRBV18 to TRBJ2-3, with 8 bases matching TRBD2. CDR1 KGHSH and CDR2 LQKENI come from the germline V gene. The CDR3 runs to 15 residues. Unmatched junction bases numbered 2, after V lost 3 bases and J lost 0 bases. The CDR3 loop is CASSPPGGSTDTQYF. The DNA for the CDR3 is TGTGCCAGCTCACCCCCGGGGGGGAGCACAGATACGCAGTATTTT.

The chain uses TRBV7-2 and TRBJ2-1; 12 nucleotides align to TRBD2. The CDR3 runs 14 residues. The V segment lost 5 bases and the J segment 7 bases; nucleotides outside the gene matches: 3. Germline V gene sequence: CDR1 SGHTA, CDR2 FQGNSA. CDR3 residues: CASSKGLAGNEQFF. The CDR3 nucleotides read TGTGCCAGCAGCAAAGGACTAGCGGGAAATGAGCAGTTCTTC. Supplemented by reference TRBV7-2 and TRBJ2-1, the full variable domain reads GAGVSQSPSNKVTEKGKDVELRCDPISGHTALYWYRQSLGQGLEFLIYFQGNSAPDKSGLPSDRFSAERTGGSVSTLTIQRTQQEDSAVYLCASSKGLAGNEQFFGPGTRLTVL.

CDR3 sequence (DNA): TGTGCCAGCACCCCCTCCGAGTTTAACTATGGCTACACCTTC. Amino acids: CASTPSEFNYGYTF. The J gene is TRBJ1-2, the V gene TRBV6-5, with D hard to call. Germline CDR1 reads MNHEY; CDR2 reads SVGAGI. The V gene lost 7 bases and the J gene lost 1 base, with 13 bases spanning the gap. This CDR3 is built from 14 residues.

In DNA form, the CDR3 reads TGTGCCAGCAGCAGACCGACAGCTGGAAACACCATATATTTT. It specifies CASSRPTAGNTIYF. This chain links TRBV13 with TRBJ1-3; D possibly corresponds to TRBD1 (5 bases). Germline V gives CDR1 PRHDT, CDR2 FYEKMQ (reference sequence). The V end was cut by 5 bases, the J end by 2 bases, with 10 bases between. This CDR3 is 14 amino acids long.

This clone has more than one count but fewer than ten. The V call is TRBV4-3, the J call TRBJ1-2; maybe TRBD1 (5 bases). The CDR3 is 15 amino acids. V lost 0 bases and J lost 2, with 10 bases in between. Germline CDR1 and CDR2: LGHNA and YSLEER. The CDR3 DNA sequence: TGCGCCAGCAGCCAAGACCCAGGGTGGAACTATGGCTACACCTTC. Translated, it gives CASSQDPGWNYGYTF.

The rearrangement uses TRBV6-2 or TRBV6-3 and TRBJ2-2; TRBD1 matches 8 bases. There are 19 residues in the CDR3. Trimming at V came to 6 bases and at J to 3 bases, leaving 18 bases not matched to a gene. Germline CDR1 and CDR2: MNHEY and SVGEGT. DNA of the CDR3: TGTGCCAGCAGCTTACGGGTAGGACAGGGATTAATTGACACCGGGGAGCTGTTTTTT. Protein product: CASSLRVGQGLIDTGELFF.

The gene calls are TRBV7-9 and TRBJ1-4; D call uncertain. The CDR3 has 16 amino acids. The germline V gene has CDR1 SEHNR and CDR2 FQNEAQ (reference sequence). The V and J ends lost 8 bases and 3 bases respectively, with 19 bases between them. The CDR3 bases are TGTGCCAGCTCCGCCGGAGGGCAAATGTCTAATGAAAAACTGTTTTTT. Protein product: CASSAGGQMSNEKLFF.

The sample holds one count of this clone. The chain uses TRBV13 and TRBJ1-1, with TRBD1 matching 9 bases. This CDR3 has 15 residues. Germline V gives CDR1 PRHDT, CDR2 FYEKMQ (reference sequence). V trimming: 2 bases; J trimming: 6 bases; junction bases outside the gene matches: 7. CDR3 DNA: TGTGCCAGCAGCTTACGGGACAGGGAGGTTCCTGAAGCTTTCTTT. It is translated as CASSLRDREVPEAFF.

The J gene is TRBJ2-3, the V gene TRBV7-2; D might be TRBD2 (6 bases). CDR1 and CDR2 from the germline V gene are SGHTA and FQGNSA. The CDR3 loop spans 13 amino acids. Trimming took 5 bases from V and 6 from J, leaving 12 bases between them. The CDR3 spells CASSPRRGDTQYF. In DNA, the CDR3 is TGTGCCAGCAGCCCCCGCCGGGGGGATACGCAGTATTTT.

The chain uses TRBV28 and TRBJ2-1; D uncertain. Trimming left V 5 bases short and J 0 bases short, with 14 bases between. The CDR3 runs 16 residues. CDR1 and CDR2 from the germline V gene are MDHEN and SYDVKM. CDR3 sequence reads: CASSQTEPSSYNEQFF. The CDR3 region has the DNA TGTGCCAGCAGTCAGACTGAACCTAGCTCCTACAATGAGCAGTTCTTC.

The V call is TRBV19, the J call TRBJ1-5; TRBD1 agrees at 9 bases. Germline-derived CDR1 and CDR2 are LNHDA and SQIVND (reference sequence). Unmatched junction bases numbered 10, after V lost 5 bases and J lost 2 bases. This CDR3 is built from 17 residues. In nucleotides, the CDR3 is TGTGCCAGTAGTCTCCCGGGACAGGGTTTCGGCAATCAGCCCCAGCATTTT. Protein product: CASSLPGQGFGNQPQHF. The full variable domain, completed using reference TRBV19 and TRBJ1-5, is DGGITQSPKYLFRKEGQNVTLSCEQNLNHDAMYWYRQDPGQGLRLIYYSQIVNDFQKGDIAEGYSVSREKKESFPLTVTSAQKNPTAFYLCASSLPGQGFGNQPQHFGDGTRLSIL.

The sample holds one count of this clone. DNA for the CDR3: TGCGCCAGCAGCTTGCCCAGGGGTCCCTTTTGGGAGACCCAGTACTTC. Amino acids: CASSLPRGPFWETQYF. The V and J genes are TRBV5-1 and TRBJ2-5, with D perhaps TRBD1 (6 bases). This CDR3 is built from 16 residues. Trimming removed 1 base at V and 5 bases at J, with 18 bases between. Germline lookup yields CDR1 SGHRS and CDR2 YFSETQ.

The V call is TRBV14, the J call TRBJ1-6; unclear D gene. This CDR3 contains 14 residues. The V end was cut by 4 bases, the J end by 0 bases, with 4 bases between. Germline CDR1 reads SGHDN; CDR2 reads FVKESK. The CDR3 is CASSRSSYNSPLHF. CDR3 coding DNA: TGTGCCAGCAGCCGGAGCTCCTATAATTCACCCCTCCACTTT.

The chain joins TRBV4-3 to TRBJ2-5, with a possible D match to TRBD1 (6 bases). This CDR3 is 14 amino acids long. Germline assignment: CDR1 LGHNA and CDR2 YSLEER. With 4 bases removed from V and 3 bases from J, the gap between germline ends came to 12 bases. CDR3 nucleotide sequence: TGCGCCAGCAGCCTTGGCGACAGGAAAGAGACCCAGTACTTC. Amino acids: CASSLGDRKETQYF.

The CDR3 nucleotides read TGTGCCAGCAGCTTGGACAGAAGTTCTTCCTACAATGAGCAGTTCTTC. Translated: CASSLDRSSSYNEQFF. The rearrangement links TRBV5-8 to TRBJ2-1; unclear D gene. Germline-derived CDR1 and CDR2 are SGHTS and YDEGEE. V lost 0 bases, J lost 1 base, and 11 bases lay in between. The CDR3 runs to 16 residues.

As for this clone: A read error may account for a junction end that differs from germline. The rearrangement links TRBV19 to TRBJ2-7, with TRBD1 matching 8 bases. Germline loops: CDR1 LNHDA, CDR2 SQIVND (reference sequence). The CDR3 is 16 residues long. DNA of the CDR3: TGTGCCAGTAGTACCACCCGACAGGGGAGAGTGTCCCCAAGGAACTTC. It codes for CASSTTRQGRVSPRNF.

V and J are TRBV4-3 and TRBJ1-2; 7 nucleotides line up with TRBD1. From germline, CDR1 is LGHNA and CDR2 YSLEER. The CDR3 contains 17 residues. Unmatched junction bases numbered 14, after V lost 2 bases and J lost 5 bases. The CDR3 DNA sequence: TGCGCCAGCAGCCAAACCCATACGACAGGGCTCCGGTATGGCTACACCTTC. Its protein product is CASSQTHTTGLRYGYTF.

The CDR3 spells CASSQEVNTGTVVYGYTF. In nucleotides, the CDR3 is TGCGCCAGCAGCCAAGAGGTGAACACCGGGACAGTTGTTTATGGCTACACCTTC. This chain joins TRBV4-3 and TRBJ1-2; TRBD1 matches at 7 bases. The V gene's germline CDR1 is LGHNA and CDR2 YSLEER. Unmatched junction bases numbered 15, after V lost 0 bases and J lost 5 bases. The CDR3 contains 18 residues.